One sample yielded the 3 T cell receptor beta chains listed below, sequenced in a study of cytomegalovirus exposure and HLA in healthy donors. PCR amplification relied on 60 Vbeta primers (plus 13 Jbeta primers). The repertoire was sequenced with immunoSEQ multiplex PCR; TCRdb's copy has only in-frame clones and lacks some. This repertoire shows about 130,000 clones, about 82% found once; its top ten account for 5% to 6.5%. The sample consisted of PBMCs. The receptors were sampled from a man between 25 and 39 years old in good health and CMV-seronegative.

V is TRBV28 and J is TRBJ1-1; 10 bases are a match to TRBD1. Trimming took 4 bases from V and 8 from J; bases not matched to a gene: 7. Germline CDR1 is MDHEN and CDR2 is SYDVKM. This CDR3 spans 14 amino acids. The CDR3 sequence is CASSSSWDRGEAFF. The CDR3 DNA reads TGTGCCAGCAGTTCCTCCTGGGACAGGGGAGAAGCTTTCTTT.

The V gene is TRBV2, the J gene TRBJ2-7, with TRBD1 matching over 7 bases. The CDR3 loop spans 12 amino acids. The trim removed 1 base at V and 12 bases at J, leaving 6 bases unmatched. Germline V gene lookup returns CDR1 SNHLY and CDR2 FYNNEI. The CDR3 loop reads CASSEEQGMTYF. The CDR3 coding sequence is TGTGCCAGCAGTGAAGAACAGGGGATGACGTACTTC. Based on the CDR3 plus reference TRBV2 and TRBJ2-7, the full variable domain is EPEVTQTPSHQVTQMGQEVILRCVPISNHLYFYWYRQILGQKVEFLVSFYNNEISEKSEIFDDQFSVERPDGSNFTLKIRSTKLEDSAMYFCASSEEQGMTYFGPGTRLTVT.

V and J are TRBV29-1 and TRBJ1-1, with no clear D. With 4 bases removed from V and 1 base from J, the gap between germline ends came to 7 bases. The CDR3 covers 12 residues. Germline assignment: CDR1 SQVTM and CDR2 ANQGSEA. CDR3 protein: CSVGGANTEAFF. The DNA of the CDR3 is TGCAGCGTTGGCGGAGCGAACACTGAAGCTTTCTTT.